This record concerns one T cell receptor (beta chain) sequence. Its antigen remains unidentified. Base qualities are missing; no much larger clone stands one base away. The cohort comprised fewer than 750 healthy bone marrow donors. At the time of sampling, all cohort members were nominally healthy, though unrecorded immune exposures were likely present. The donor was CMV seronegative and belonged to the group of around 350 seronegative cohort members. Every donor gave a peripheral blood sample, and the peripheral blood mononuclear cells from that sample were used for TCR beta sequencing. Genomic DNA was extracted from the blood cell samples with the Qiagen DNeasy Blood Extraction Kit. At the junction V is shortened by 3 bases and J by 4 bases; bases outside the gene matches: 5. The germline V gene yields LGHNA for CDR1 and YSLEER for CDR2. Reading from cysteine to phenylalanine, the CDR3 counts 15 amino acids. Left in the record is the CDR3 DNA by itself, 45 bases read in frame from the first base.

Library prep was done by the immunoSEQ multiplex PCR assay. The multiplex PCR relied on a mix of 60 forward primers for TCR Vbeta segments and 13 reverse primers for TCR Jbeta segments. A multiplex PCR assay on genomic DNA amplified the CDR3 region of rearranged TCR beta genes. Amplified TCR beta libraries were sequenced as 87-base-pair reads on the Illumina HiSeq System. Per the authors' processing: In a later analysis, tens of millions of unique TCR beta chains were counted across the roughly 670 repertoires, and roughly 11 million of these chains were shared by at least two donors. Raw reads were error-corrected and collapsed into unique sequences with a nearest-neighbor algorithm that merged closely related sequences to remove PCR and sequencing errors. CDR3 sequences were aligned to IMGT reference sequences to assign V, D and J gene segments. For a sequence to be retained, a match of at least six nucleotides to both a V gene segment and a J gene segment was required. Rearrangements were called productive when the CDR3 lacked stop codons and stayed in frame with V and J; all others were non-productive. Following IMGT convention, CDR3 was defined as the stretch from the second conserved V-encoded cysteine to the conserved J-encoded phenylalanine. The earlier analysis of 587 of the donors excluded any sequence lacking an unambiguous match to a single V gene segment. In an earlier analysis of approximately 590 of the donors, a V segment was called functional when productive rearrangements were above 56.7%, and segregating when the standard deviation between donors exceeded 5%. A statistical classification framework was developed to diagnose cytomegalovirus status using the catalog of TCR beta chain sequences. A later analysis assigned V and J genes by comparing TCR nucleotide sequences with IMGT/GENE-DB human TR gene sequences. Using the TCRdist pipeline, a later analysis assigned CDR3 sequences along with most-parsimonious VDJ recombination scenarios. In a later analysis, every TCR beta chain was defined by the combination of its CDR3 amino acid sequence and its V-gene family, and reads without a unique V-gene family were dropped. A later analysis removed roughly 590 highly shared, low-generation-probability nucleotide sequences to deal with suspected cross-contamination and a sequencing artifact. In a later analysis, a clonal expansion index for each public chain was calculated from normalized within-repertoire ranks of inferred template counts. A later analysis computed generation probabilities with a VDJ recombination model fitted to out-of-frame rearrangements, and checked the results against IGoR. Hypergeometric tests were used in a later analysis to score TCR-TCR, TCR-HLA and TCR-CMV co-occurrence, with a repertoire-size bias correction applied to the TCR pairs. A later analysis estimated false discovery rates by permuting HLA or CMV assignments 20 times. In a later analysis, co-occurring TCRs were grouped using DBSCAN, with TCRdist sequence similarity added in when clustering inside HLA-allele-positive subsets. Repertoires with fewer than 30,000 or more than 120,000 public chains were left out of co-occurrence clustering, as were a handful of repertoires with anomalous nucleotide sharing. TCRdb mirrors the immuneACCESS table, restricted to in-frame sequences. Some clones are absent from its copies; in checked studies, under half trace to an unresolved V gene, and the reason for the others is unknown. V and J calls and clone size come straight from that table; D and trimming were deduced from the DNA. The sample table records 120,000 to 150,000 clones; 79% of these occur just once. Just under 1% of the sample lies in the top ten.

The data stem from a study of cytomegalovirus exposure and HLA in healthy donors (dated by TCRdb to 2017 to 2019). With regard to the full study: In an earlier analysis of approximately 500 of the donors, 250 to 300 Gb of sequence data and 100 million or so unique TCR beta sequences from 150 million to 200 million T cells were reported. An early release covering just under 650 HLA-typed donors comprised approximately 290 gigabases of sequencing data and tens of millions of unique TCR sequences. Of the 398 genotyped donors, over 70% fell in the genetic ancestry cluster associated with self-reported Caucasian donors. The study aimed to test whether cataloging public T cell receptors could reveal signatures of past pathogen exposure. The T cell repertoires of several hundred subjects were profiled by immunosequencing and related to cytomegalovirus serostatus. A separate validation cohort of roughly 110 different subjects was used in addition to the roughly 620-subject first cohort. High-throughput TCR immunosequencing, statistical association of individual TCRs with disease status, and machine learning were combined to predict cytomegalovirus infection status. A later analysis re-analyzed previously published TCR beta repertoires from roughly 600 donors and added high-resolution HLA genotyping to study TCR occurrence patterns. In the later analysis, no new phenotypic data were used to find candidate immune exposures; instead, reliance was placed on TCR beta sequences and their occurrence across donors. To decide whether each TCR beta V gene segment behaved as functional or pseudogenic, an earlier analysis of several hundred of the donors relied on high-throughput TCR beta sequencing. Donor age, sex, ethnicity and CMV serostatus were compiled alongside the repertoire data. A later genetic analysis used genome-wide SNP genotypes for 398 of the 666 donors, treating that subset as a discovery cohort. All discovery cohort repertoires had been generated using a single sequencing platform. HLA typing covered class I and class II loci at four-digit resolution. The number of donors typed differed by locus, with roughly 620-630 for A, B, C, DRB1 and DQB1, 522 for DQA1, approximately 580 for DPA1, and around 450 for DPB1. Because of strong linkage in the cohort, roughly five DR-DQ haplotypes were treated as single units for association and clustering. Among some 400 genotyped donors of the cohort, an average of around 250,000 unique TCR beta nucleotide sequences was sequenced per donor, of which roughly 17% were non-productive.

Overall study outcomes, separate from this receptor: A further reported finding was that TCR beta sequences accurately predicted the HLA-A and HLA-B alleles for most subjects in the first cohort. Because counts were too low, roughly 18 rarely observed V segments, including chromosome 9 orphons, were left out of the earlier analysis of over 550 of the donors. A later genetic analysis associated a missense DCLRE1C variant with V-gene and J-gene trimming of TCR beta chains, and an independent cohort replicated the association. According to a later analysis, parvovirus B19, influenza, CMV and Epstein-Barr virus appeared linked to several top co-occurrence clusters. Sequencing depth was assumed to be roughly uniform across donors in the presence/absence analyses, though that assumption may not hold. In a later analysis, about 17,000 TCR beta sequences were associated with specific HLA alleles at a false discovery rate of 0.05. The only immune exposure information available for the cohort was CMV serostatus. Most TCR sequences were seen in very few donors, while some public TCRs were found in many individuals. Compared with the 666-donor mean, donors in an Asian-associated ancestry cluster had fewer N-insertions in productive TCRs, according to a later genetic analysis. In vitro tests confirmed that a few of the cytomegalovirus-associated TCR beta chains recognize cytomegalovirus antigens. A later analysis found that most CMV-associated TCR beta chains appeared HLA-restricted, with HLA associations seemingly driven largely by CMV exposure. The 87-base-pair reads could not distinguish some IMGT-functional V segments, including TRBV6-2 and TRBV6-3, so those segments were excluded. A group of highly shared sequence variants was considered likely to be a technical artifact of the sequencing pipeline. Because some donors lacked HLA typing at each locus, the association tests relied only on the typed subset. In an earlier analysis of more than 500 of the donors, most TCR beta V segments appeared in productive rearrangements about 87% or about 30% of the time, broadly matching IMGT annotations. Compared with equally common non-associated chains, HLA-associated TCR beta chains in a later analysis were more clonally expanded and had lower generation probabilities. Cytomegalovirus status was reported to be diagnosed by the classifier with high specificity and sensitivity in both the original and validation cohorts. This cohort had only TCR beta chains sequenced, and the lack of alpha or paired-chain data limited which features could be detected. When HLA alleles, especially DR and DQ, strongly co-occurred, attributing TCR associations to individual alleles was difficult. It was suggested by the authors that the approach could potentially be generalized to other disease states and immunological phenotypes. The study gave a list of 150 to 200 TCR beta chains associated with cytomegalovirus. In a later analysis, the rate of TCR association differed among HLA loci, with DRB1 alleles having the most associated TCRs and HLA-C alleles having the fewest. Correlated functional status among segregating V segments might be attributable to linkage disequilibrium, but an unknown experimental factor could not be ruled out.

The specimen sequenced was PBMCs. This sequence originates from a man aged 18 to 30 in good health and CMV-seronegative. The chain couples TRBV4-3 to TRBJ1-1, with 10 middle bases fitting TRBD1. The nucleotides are TGCGCCAGCAGCCAGCCGGGACAGGGGCTCACTGAAGCTTTCTTT. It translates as CASSQPGQGLTEAFF.